This TCR beta chain stems from a study of human T cells and chemical hapten exposure (dated by TCRdb to the early 2020s). Turning to the overall study: Libraries were pooled for sequencing, and per-sample TCR yields varied mainly because of small differences in library volumes within the pool. This study followed changes in the peripheral blood TCR repertoire in vivo during primary and secondary sensitization of alopecia patients to the hapten diphenylcyclopropenone (DPC). For every blood RNA sample, sequencing covered both the TCR alpha and TCR beta chains. Study-wide findings and limitations: No change with DPC sensitization was found in the number of TCRs above 1 in 1000 frequency, and no evidence of global repertoire structure alterations was found. After repeated subsampling, the strength of the expansion versus patch-test correlation and the threshold at which it became significant changed.

Library creation used RACE. Sequencing was performed on a NextSeq 500. During library preparation, unique molecular identifiers were attached to individual cDNA molecules so that TCRs could be counted in a quantitative, reproducible way. The authors' analysis ran thus. A median of about 87,000 TCRs per sample was observed, with a range of 23,224 to 690,600. The Decombinator software suite was used to annotate V, J and CDR3 in the TCR reads. To make PS versus PT1 abundance plots, every sample was subsampled to the same number of TCRs (28,000). TCRs were defined as expanded if absent before sensitization and observed at least eight times at the 2-week time point. Starting from the raw public reads, TCRdb applied fastp trimming at Q25, assembled clones with MiXCR and retained in-frame beta chains. Entries are consolidated by CDR3 protein sequence, retaining the most common genes and DNA. None of the V and J calls come from the authors' own analysis; TCRdb made them. The sample table records some 45,000 distinct CDR3 sequences; about 4.5% of these occur just once. The ten biggest clones cover 5.8% of the sample.

According to the study, the label for this sample's time point signals: healthy volunteer bleed at 2 weeks. Total RNA was extracted from unfractionated whole blood that had been collected in Tempus Blood RNA tubes. Roughly 5 healthy volunteers were used as TCR sequencing controls and were bled at day 0, 2 weeks and 6 weeks. This clonotype was detected a few times. What this receptor recognizes is not known. Base qualities are not provided; no much larger clone lies one nucleotide away. From a lookup of the germline V gene (reference sequence), CDR1 and CDR2 are SGHKS and YYEKEE. Measured from the cysteine to the phenylalanine, the CDR3 is 15 residues long. Only the CDR3 DNA stays, 45 bases, in frame from base 1. Unmatched junction bases come to 5, with V trimmed by 1 base and J by 4 bases.

The receptor was isolated from a human donor in good health. Some clones in this sample may be carry-over from other donors' samples. The chain links TRBV5-5 with TRBJ2-3; 8 middle bases align to TRBD1. Sequencing was carried out using whole blood. The CDR3 protein is CASSLNRGSADTQYF. The nucleotide sequence is given as TGTGCCAGCAGCTTGAACAGGGGGTCAGCAGATACGCAGTATTTT.